This T cell receptor (beta chain) was obtained from a study of T cells after posttransplantation cyclophosphamide. Study-level findings and limits: TRB clonality was highly associated with recipient CMV seropositivity and reactivation. Donor CD8+ memory clones often dominated recipient blood repertoires at later times.

Some clones are missing from TCRdb's copy, which holds only in-frame ones; the method was immunoSEQ multiplex PCR. The sample consists of 9,500 to 15,000 clones, 2% to 2.5% of them appearing once. A marrow graft followed busulfan-fludarabine conditioning, with cyclophosphamide on days +3 and +4. The CDR3 runs 15 residues. Trimming removed 0 bases at V and 6 bases at J, with 15 bases between. The V gene's germline CDR1 is MGHRA and CDR2 YSYEKL. In this sample, this clone turned up a few times. Its antigen is undetermined. The rearrangement joins TRBV4-1 to TRBJ2-7; D unresolved. Sequenced here: PBMCs, sampled after allogeneic stem cell transplant with posttransplant cyclophosphamide. This receptor was obtained from a male patient in his 30s who received an allogeneic stem cell transplant from a related donor, was CMV-positive, and had no GVHD. Some T cells may be graft donor cells. For the CDR3, the DNA is TGCGCCAGCAGCCAAGAGCCGGTATTGTCATCCGAGCAGTACTTC. This sequence encodes CASSQEPVLSSEQYF.